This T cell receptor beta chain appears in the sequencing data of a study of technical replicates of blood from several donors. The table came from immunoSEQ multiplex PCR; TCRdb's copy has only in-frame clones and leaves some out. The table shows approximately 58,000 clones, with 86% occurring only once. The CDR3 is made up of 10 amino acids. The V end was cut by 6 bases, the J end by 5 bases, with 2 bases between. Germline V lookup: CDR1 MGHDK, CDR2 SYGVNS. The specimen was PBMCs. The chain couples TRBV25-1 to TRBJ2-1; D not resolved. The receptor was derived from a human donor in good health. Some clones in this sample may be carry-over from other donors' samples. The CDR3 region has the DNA TGTGCCAGCAGCGACAATGAGCAGTTCTTC. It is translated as CASSDNEQFF.